These T cell receptor beta chains were read from a single sample in a study of patients and donors after allogeneic stem cell transplantation. A single record per CDR3 protein comes from TCRdb applying MiXCR to the RT-PCR reads. Here the sample spans about 40,000 distinct CDR3 sequences, under 35% being singletons. The specimen was blood, either unsorted or a sorted T cell fraction (not recorded which). All receptors come from a human donor who was either an allogeneic HSCT recipient or a stem cell or donor lymphocyte infusion donor (not recorded which). It is not recorded whose cells these are; they may come from a transplant donor. CDR3s include the opening cysteine and the closing phenylalanine or tryptophan. D genes are given only for firm matches. The size entry is marked missing in some rows and otherwise reads once, few, many or a size class.

v_call	j_call	d_call	clone_size	cdr3_nt	cdr3_aa
TRBV29-1	TRBJ1-3	.	.	TGCAGCGTTGAAACGAACGGCGGCTCTGGAAACACCATATATTTT	CSVETNGGSGNTIYF
TRBV13	TRBJ2-7	.	few	TGTGCCAGCAGCTTAGGAGGTCTACAGCCCTACGAGCAGTACTTC	CASSLGGLQPYEQYF
TRBV19	TRBJ1-1	.	few	TGTGCCAGTTGCCTATGGGCTTTCTTT	CASCLWAFF
TRBV9	TRBJ1-1	TRBD1	.	TGTGCCAGCAGCATTTCAGGGGGCGCGGACACTGAAGCTTTCTTT	CASSISGGADTEAFF
TRBV28	TRBJ2-7	.	once	TGTGCCAGCAGTCTACAGGGAATTGCCTCCTACGAGCAGTACTTC	CASSLQGIASYEQYF
TRBV29-1	TRBJ2-7	.	.	TGCAGCGTTGATGGGGGCCCCTACGAGCAGTACTTC	CSVDGGPYEQYF
TRBV6-2/TRBV6-3	TRBJ1-5	.	.	TGTGCCACCAATCGACCGCTTCGGGGGCCCCAGCATTTT	CATNRPLRGPQHF
TRBV12-3/TRBV12-4	TRBJ2-3	.	.	TGTGCCCGATGGGAAACGCCGAACGGGAGAGATACGCAGTATTTT	CARWETPNGRDTQYF
TRBV29-1	TRBJ2-5	.	few	TGCAGTGCAGGAAACCATCAAGAGACCCAGTACTTC	CSAGNHQETQYF
TRBV20-1	TRBJ2-1	.	.	TGCAGTGCTAGCCCGAATTACAATGAGCAGTTCTTC	CSASPNYNEQFF
TRBV6-5	TRBJ1-2	.	few	TGTGCCAGCAGTTACTCGGATGGCAGACGCTACACCTTC	CASSYSDGRRYTF
TRBV28	TRBJ1-5	.	many	TGTGCCAGCAGTTTACGCAGGGCAGTCAGCAATCAGCCCCAGCATTTT	CASSLRRAVSNQPQHF
TRBV5-1	TRBJ1-5	.	many	TGCGCCAGCAGCTGCTGGTTCAGAGCAAATCAGCCCCAGCATTTT	CASSCWFRANQPQHF
TRBV28	TRBJ2-7	TRBD1	.	TGTGCCAGCAGTTTATCCGGGACAGGGGTCAGCGAGCAGTACTTC	CASSLSGTGVSEQYF
TRBV7-3	TRBJ1-2	TRBD1	.	TGTGCCAGCAGCTTACGGGCTGGGACAGCGGACTATGGCTACACCTTC	CASSLRAGTADYGYTF
TRBV10-3	TRBJ2-1	.	few	TGTGCCTCCCGGCGCGGCCTAGACTACAATGAGCAGTTCTTC	CASRRGLDYNEQFF
TRBV5-6	TRBJ1-4	.	.	TGTGCCAGCAGCTTCCCTAGGGGGAAGACTAATGAAAAACTGTTTTTT	CASSFPRGKTNEKLFF
TRBV6-6	TRBJ1-5	TRBD1	few	TGTGCCAGCAGTACTACGACAGGGGCAAGCAATCAGCCCCAGCATTTT	CASSTTTGASNQPQHF
TRBV10-3	TRBJ2-5	.	.	TGTGCCATCAGCCCAGGTTCGGAAGAGACCCAGTACTTC	CAISPGSEETQYF
TRBV6-5	TRBJ2-5	.	.	TGTGCCAGCAGTTACTTTGGCGGGAGAGGGGGAAAGACCCAGTACTTC	CASSYFGGRGGKTQYF
TRBV9	TRBJ1-2	TRBD1	.	TGTGCCAGCAGCGTAACCCCGGGACAGGACTATGGCTACACCTTC	CASSVTPGQDYGYTF
TRBV9	TRBJ1-2	.	.	TGTGCCAGCAGCGTATCCTCTAGCTATGGCTACACCTTC	CASSVSSSYGYTF
TRBV4-3	TRBJ2-5	.	.	TGCGCCAGCAGCCGTGCCCGCTGGGGGAGAGAGACCCAGTACTTC	CASSRARWGRETQYF
TRBV7-2	TRBJ1-4	.	few	TGTGCCAGCAGCTTTCTCGGTAATGAAAAACTGTTTTTT	CASSFLGNEKLFF
TRBV12-3/TRBV12-4	TRBJ1-6	.	few	TGTGCCAGCACCATCCGGGGGGGCTCCTATAATTCACCCCTCCACTTT	CASTIRGGSYNSPLHF
TRBV4-3	TRBJ2-2	.	few	TGCGCCAGCAGCCAAAACATCCGCGTGAACACCGGGGAGCTGTTTTTT	CASSQNIRVNTGELFF
TRBV7-3	TRBJ1-6	.	many	TGTGCCAGCAGCTTGAACAAAAATTCACCCCTCCACTTT	CASSLNKNSPLHF
TRBV28	TRBJ2-5	TRBD1	.	TGTGCCAGCACCTCTTCCGGGACAGGGGAGGAGACCCAGTACTTC	CASTSSGTGEETQYF
TRBV9	TRBJ2-7	.	few	TGTGCCAGCAGCGTGGTAGCGGATTCCTACGAGCAGTACTTC	CASSVVADSYEQYF
TRBV9	TRBJ1-1	.	.	TGTGCCAGCAGCGTAGGACCGTTCAAAACCGGAGTTTTCTTT	CASSVGPFKTGVFF
TRBV7-2	TRBJ2-1	.	once	TGTGCCAGCAGCTTAGATGCCTACAATGAGCAGTTCTTC	CASSLDAYNEQFF
TRBV9	TRBJ2-1	.	few	TGTGCCAGCAGCGTAGCAGGTGAGCAGTTCTTC	CASSVAGEQFF
TRBV5-1	TRBJ2-3	TRBD2	.	TGCGCCAGCAGCCTCGGACTAGTATCGTATTTT	CASSLGLVSYF
TRBV4-3	TRBJ1-2	TRBD1	many	TGCGCCAGCAGCCAAGGGGAGGGGACAGTCTATGGCTACACCTTC	CASSQGEGTVYGYTF
TRBV12-3/TRBV12-4	TRBJ2-7	.	few	TGTGCCAGCAGTCGGACGTCCACCTACGAGCAGTACTTC	CASSRTSTYEQYF
TRBV15	TRBJ1-4	TRBD1	.	TGTGCCACCAGCAGAGATCCTGGGACAGGGCTCGAAAAACTGTTTTTT	CATSRDPGTGLEKLFF
TRBV29-1	TRBJ1-6	TRBD1	many	TGCAGCGTTGCGACAGGGGTTGGTTCACCCCTCCACTTT	CSVATGVGSPLHF
TRBV24-1	TRBJ1-5	TRBD1	many	TGTGCCACCAGTGACACGACAGGGGCCTCAGGGGCCCAGCATTTT	CATSDTTGASGAQHF
TRBV2	TRBJ2-1	TRBD1	.	TGTGCCAGCAGTGAATGGCTCGGGACAGGGTCTAACAATGAGCAGTTCTTC	CASSEWLGTGSNNEQFF
TRBV12-3/TRBV12-4	TRBJ1-2	TRBD1	many	TGTGCCAGCAGGGAGACAGGGAACTATGGCTACACCTTC	CASRETGNYGYTF
TRBV12-3/TRBV12-4	TRBJ1-5	TRBD1	.	TGTGCCAGCAGGGTCGGGACAGCCAGCAATCAGCCCCAGCATTTT	CASRVGTASNQPQHF
TRBV20-1	TRBJ1-1	TRBD1	.	TGCAGTGCTAGGCAGGGGGGAGTGAACACTGAAGCTTTCTTT	CSARQGGVNTEAFF
TRBV12-3/TRBV12-4	TRBJ1-4	.	few	TGTGCCAGCAACCGAGGGGGGCCTAATGAAAAACTGTTTTTT	CASNRGGPNEKLFF
TRBV6-5	TRBJ2-7	.	.	TGTGCCAGCAGTTACTCGCCAGGGTTCGACGAGCAGTACTTC	CASSYSPGFDEQYF
TRBV28	TRBJ1-1	TRBD1	.	TGTGCCAGCAGTTTCCAACGACAGGGAACTGAAGCTTTCTTT	CASSFQRQGTEAFF
TRBV10-3	TRBJ1-1	.	.	TGTGCCACTGCGCAGAGACTGAACACTGAAGCTTTCTTT	CATAQRLNTEAFF
TRBV28	TRBJ2-7	.	.	TGTGCCAGCAACATAAGCAGGGACTACGAGCAGTACTTC	CASNISRDYEQYF
TRBV4-1	TRBJ1-2	.	.	TGCGCCAGCAGCCGGCCCCATCGGGACTATGGCTACACCTTC	CASSRPHRDYGYTF
TRBV4-3	TRBJ1-2	.	many	TGCGCCAGCAGCCAATTTGGGGCAGGCCTCCTCTATGGCTACACCTTC	CASSQFGAGLLYGYTF
TRBV6-1	TRBJ1-6	TRBD1	.	TGTGCCAGCAGTAACCACAGGGGTGGGAGTTCACCCCTCCACTTT	CASSNHRGGSSPLHF